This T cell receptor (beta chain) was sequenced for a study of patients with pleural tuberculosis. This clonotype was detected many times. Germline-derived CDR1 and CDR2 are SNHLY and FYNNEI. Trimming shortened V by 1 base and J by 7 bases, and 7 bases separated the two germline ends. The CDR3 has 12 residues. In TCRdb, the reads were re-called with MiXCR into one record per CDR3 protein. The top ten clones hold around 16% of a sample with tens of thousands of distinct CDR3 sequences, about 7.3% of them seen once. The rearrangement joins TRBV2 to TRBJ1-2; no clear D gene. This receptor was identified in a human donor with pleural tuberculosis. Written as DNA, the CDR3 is TGTGCCAGCAGTGAAGGGGAAAGTGGCTACACCTTC. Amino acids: CASSEGESGYTF.